This TCR beta chain was recorded in a study of T cell responses to AZD1222 COVID-19 vaccine. General study findings and limits: Repertoires were obtained solely post-peak T cell response. Spike-specific TCR breadth and depth were elevated following two AZD1222 doses.

Using immunoSEQ multiplex PCR, the repertoire was profiled, and TCRdb retains in-frame clones only, with some absent. The repertoire holds 130,000 to 150,000 clones, with 85% to 95% as singletons. A word on this clone: No antigen is known for it.

Between the trimmed V and J ends, which lost 11 bases and 5 bases, there was a span of 18 bases. Per the germline V gene, CDR1 is MDHEN and CDR2 is SYDVKM. This CDR3 region has 14 residues. The sequences come from peripheral blood, collected after recovery from COVID-19. The source of this sequence is an adult who had recovered from COVID-19. The chain uses TRBV28 and TRBJ1-4, with D perhaps matching TRBD1 (6 bases). The CDR3 reads CASVRGLRNEKLFF. The CDR3 region has the DNA TGTGCCTCCGTCCGGGGGCTAAGGAATGAAAAACTGTTTTTT. The variable domain in full, with the rest retrieved from reference TRBV28 and TRBJ1-4, is DVKVTQSSRYLVKRTGEKVFLECVQDMDHENMFWYRQDPGLGLRLIYFSYDVKMKEKGDIPEGYSVSREKKERFSLILESASTNQTSMYLCASVRGLRNEKLFFGSGTQLSVL.